Below, 7 T cell receptor beta chains from the same sample are listed, as sequenced in a study of T cells in Graves' hyperthyroidism and ophthalmopathy. Amplification yielded TCR beta CDR3 regions, with RNA transcripts as the source. A set of HTBI primers served as the primers for a first-round RT-PCR of the TCR CDR3. TCRdb independently ran MiXCR on the multiplex PCR reads; one entry per CDR3 protein. The data contain over 700,000 distinct CDR3 sequences, roughly 20% of them seen just once; the ten biggest clones take up 15% to 20%. Sample: blood. These receptor sequences come from a woman in her fifties or sixties with Graves' hyperthyroidism that later progressed to Graves' ophthalmopathy.

This clonotype appeared many times. This sequence joins TRBV7-8 and TRBJ1-2; D is unresolved. This CDR3 region has 12 residues. Trimming left V 5 bases short and J 4 bases short, with 8 bases between. CDR1 SGHVS and CDR2 FQNEAQ come from the germline V gene. Written as DNA, the CDR3 is TGTGCCAGCAGCATATCCCCCTATGGCTACACCTTC. It encodes CASSISPYGYTF.

The V and J genes are TRBV18 and TRBJ2-7; D assignment may be TRBD1 or TRBD2 (5 bases each). Trimming took off 5 bases at V and 5 bases at J, with 13 bases between the two ends. CDR3 size: 13 residues. Germline CDR1 and CDR2: KGHSH and LQKENI. The CDR3 coding sequence is TGTGCCAGCTCAGCCGGGGCTGGGGACGAGCAGTACTTC. This translates into CASSAGAGDEQYF.

In this sample, this clonotype turned up many times. The chain joins TRBV15 to TRBJ1-2, with D possibly TRBD1 on 5 matching bases. Deletions cut 0 bases from V and 4 bases from J, with 12 bases between. The V gene's germline CDR1 is LNHNV and CDR2 YYDKDF (reference sequence). This CDR3 is 15 amino acids long. The chain's CDR3 is CATSRDNQGFYGYTF. The CDR3 nucleotides are TGTGCCACCAGCAGAGATAATCAGGGTTTCTATGGCTACACCTTC. Complete variable domain (other parts from reference TRBV15 and TRBJ1-2): DAMVIQNPRYQVTQFGKPVTLSCSQTLNHNVMYWYQQKSSQAPKLLFHYYDKDFNNEADTPDNFQSRRPNTSFCFLDIRSPGLGDTAMYLCATSRDNQGFYGYTFGSGTRLTVV.

The V gene is TRBV7-9, the J gene TRBJ2-3; 16 positions agree with TRBD2. The CDR3 has 17 residues. The germline CDR1 and CDR2 sequences are SEHNR and FQNEAQ (reference sequence). V dropped 3 bases and J dropped 1; count of bases not matched to a gene: 1. In DNA, the CDR3 is TGTGCCAGCAGCTTGGGACTAGCGGGGGGGGGCACAGATACGCAGTATTTT. As protein: CASSLGLAGGGTDTQYF.

This clonotype was seen at least ten times. The J gene is TRBJ2-7, the V gene TRBV18; 8 bases fit TRBD2. This CDR3 has 15 residues. Per germline, CDR1 KGHSH and CDR2 LQKENI. Trimming at V came to 6 bases and at J to 3 bases, leaving 10 bases not matched to a gene. CDR3 protein: CASSPPAGGIYEQYF. The CDR3 DNA sequence: TGTGCCAGCTCCCCCCCCGCGGGGGGAATCTACGAGCAGTACTTC.

J is TRBJ2-5 and V is TRBV4-2; 8 bases are a match to TRBD2. The CDR3 covers 16 residues. The trim removed 1 base at V and 5 bases at J, leaving 9 bases unmatched. Germline assignment: CDR1 LGHNA and CDR2 YNFKEQ. Here the CDR3 reads CASSQVGGGLQETQYF. CDR3 nucleotide sequence: TGTGCCAGCAGCCAAGTGGGCGGGGGGCTTCAGGAGACCCAGTACTTC.

The sample holds a few counts of this clonotype. The gene calls are TRBV24-1 and TRBJ1-5, with a tentative D call TRBD1 (6 bases). V was pared by 6 bases and J by 3 bases, with 8 bases between. There are 13 residues in the CDR3. CDR1 is KGHDR, CDR2 SFDVKD, per germline. The CDR3 reads CATSHRANQPQHF. DNA for the CDR3: TGTGCCACCAGTCACAGGGCCAATCAGCCCCAGCATTTT.